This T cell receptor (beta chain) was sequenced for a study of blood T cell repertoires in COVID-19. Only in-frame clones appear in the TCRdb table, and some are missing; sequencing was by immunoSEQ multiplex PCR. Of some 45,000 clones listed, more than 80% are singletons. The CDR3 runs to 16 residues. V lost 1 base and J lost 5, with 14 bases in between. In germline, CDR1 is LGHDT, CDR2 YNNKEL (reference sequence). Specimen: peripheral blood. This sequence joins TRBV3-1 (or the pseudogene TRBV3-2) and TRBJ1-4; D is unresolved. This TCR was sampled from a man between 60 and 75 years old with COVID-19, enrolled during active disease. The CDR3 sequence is CASSQGFGSVNEKLFF. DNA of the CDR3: TGTGCCAGCAGCCAAGGATTCGGGAGTGTGAATGAAAAACTGTTTTTT.